The next 15 T cell receptor beta chains were all read from a single sample in a study of blood T cells in healthy people across ages. Combining a sample-barcoded 5' primer with a J-beta primer mix, a second PCR ran for roughly 7 to 12 cycles. MiXCR, applied by TCRdb to the 5' RACE reads, yields one record per CDR3 protein. This table has about 720,000 distinct CDR3 sequences, 20% to 25% appearing once. The sample was also reused in another study, on T cells of mothers and their children.

Material: blood. The receptors here all came from a boy between 10 and 17 years old in good health.

Comment on this clonotype: Germline is not matched at one junction end, which may reflect a read error. This chain uses TRBV13 with TRBJ2-1, with 9 bases identical to TRBD2. The germline V gene has CDR1 PRHDT and CDR2 FYEKMQ (reference sequence). The CDR3 has 15 residues. The CDR3 bases are TGCGCCAGCAGCTTAGAGGGGCGGGAGGGTTCCGAGCAGTTCTTC. Translation gives CASSLEGREGSEQFF.

The J gene is TRBJ2-6, the V gene TRBV20-1; D not certain. The CDR3 extends over 14 amino acids. Germline CDR1 DFQATT, CDR2 SNEGSKA (reference sequence). Trimming pared 6 bases from V and 0 bases from J, leaving 9 bases between. The CDR3 region is CSAQPLSGANVLTF. CDR3 DNA: TGCAGTGCCCAGCCCCTCTCTGGGGCCAACGTCCTGACTTTC.

This sequence joins TRBV29-1 and TRBJ2-7, with TRBD2 identical over 8 bases. Trimming removed 5 bases from V and 7 bases from J; junction bases left unmatched: 7. In germline, CDR1 is SQVTM, CDR2 ANQGSEA. The CDR3 totals 12 residues. As DNA, the CDR3 is TGCAGCGTTCCAGCGGGAGCAGGTGAGCAGTACTTC. This translates into CSVPAGAGEQYF.

This clonotype has just a few counts. The J gene is TRBJ2-5, the V gene TRBV12-3 or TRBV12-4; 7 bases fit TRBD2. The CDR3 spans 14 residues. V trimming: 6 bases; J trimming: 2 bases; junction bases outside the gene matches: 6. The CDR3 DNA follows: TGTGCCAGCAGCACCATGGGGGGGCAAGAGACCCAGTACTTC. As protein: CASSTMGGQETQYF.

This chain connects TRBV9 to TRBJ2-3, with 9 nucleotides matching TRBD2. This CDR3 has 16 residues. The ends lost 3 bases at V and 2 bases at J; junction bases unmatched: 7. Looked up from germline, CDR1 is SGDLS and CDR2 is YYNGEE. CDR3 sequence: CASSEAGGHFTDTQYF. The CDR3 region has the DNA TGTGCCAGCAGCGAGGCGGGGGGGCACTTCACAGATACGCAGTATTTT.

This clonotype has a handful of counts. The rearrangement joins TRBV12-3 or TRBV12-4 to TRBJ1-2, with 11 bases matching TRBD1. The CDR3 has 18 residues. V lost 5 bases and J lost 0; bases outside the gene matches: 11. CDR3 nucleotide sequence: TGTGCCAGCAGTCCCCTCCCGGGACAGGGGGGGACTAACTATGGCTACACCTTC. Translated, it gives CASSPLPGQGGTNYGYTF.

This clonotype was seen more than once but under ten times. The genes are TRBV2 and TRBJ2-5; 8 nucleotides align to TRBD2. Germline trimming cut 6 bases from V and 3 bases from J; bases unmatched to any gene: 12. Germline V CDR1 and CDR2: SNHLY, FYNNEI. CDR3 length: 16 amino acids. CDR3 loop: CASRNQGTRGEETQYF. DNA for the CDR3: TGTGCCAGCAGGAATCAGGGGACTAGGGGCGAAGAGACCCAGTACTTC.

This clonotype was detected a few times. The rearrangement joins TRBV29-1 to TRBJ1-4, with D maybe TRBD1 (6 bases). CDR3 length equals 11 residues. The V end was cut by 5 bases, the J end by 8 bases, with 9 bases between. Germline-derived CDR1 and CDR2 are SQVTM and ANQGSEA. CDR3 loop: CSVWTAEKLFF. CDR3 coding DNA: TGCAGCGTTTGGACAGCCGAAAAACTGTTTTTT. The full variable domain, its missing parts supplied by reference TRBV29-1 and TRBJ1-4, is SAVISQKPSRDICQRGTSLTIQCQVDSQVTMMFWYRQQPGQSLTLIATANQGSEATYESGFVIDKFPISRPNLTFSTLTVSNMSPEDSSIYLCSVWTAEKLFFGSGTQLSVL.

This clonotype was counted only a few times. The genes are TRBV28 and TRBJ1-5; 12 bases fit TRBD1. There are 12 residues in the CDR3. The germline V gene encodes CDR1 MDHEN and CDR2 SYDVKM. The V and J ends lost 4 bases and 13 bases, in that order; junction bases with no gene match: 2. CDR3 bases: TGTGCCAGCAGTTGGGGACAGGGGGCGCAGCATTTT. Its protein is CASSWGQGAQHF.

This clonotype occurred a few times. The chain employs TRBV6-5 and TRBJ2-3; D unclear. V was shortened by 6 bases and J by 4 bases, with 11 bases between the two germline ends. CDR3 length equals 13 residues. The V gene's germline CDR1 is MNHEY and CDR2 SVGAGI. CDR3 amino acids: CASSLKVPDTQYF. CDR3 coding DNA: TGTGCCAGCAGCCTCAAAGTGCCAGATACGCAGTATTTT.

The rearrangement joins TRBV4-3 to TRBJ2-7, with D possibly being TRBD1 (5 bases). V was pared by 0 bases and J by 3 bases, with 12 bases between. CDR3 length: 15 residues. CDR1 is LGHNA, CDR2 YSLEER, per germline. CDR3 region: CASSQDKARDYEQYF. The DNA for the CDR3 is TGCGCCAGCAGCCAAGATAAGGCCAGGGACTACGAGCAGTACTTC.

This chain uses TRBV29-1 with TRBJ2-3; D is ambiguous. CDR1 SQVTM and CDR2 ANQGSEA come from the germline V gene. Trimming left V 4 bases short and J 6 bases short, with 11 bases between. This CDR3 has 12 amino acids. The CDR3 sequence: CSVARQADTQYF. In nucleotides, the CDR3 is TGCAGCGTTGCCAGGCAGGCGGATACGCAGTATTTT.

This clonotype was observed a few times. J is TRBJ2-1 and V is TRBV5-5, with D maybe TRBD1 (6 bases). The J call is uncertain, as TRBJ2-7 better fits the DNA end. Germline values: CDR1 SGHKS, CDR2 YYEKEE (reference sequence). The CDR3 extends over 15 amino acids. The CDR3 is CASRRDRILSYEQYF. CDR3 sequence (DNA): TGTGCCAGCAGGAGAGACAGGATCCTATCCTACGAGCAGTACTTC.

The CDR3 nucleotides read TGCAGCGTCATGAAGGGGTCCCTCCGAGGCTACGAGCAGTACTTC. This sequence encodes CSVMKGSLRGYEQYF. This chain connects TRBV29-1 to TRBJ2-7; tentative D call: TRBD1 (5 bases). Germline CDR1 is SQVTM and CDR2 is ANQGSEA. The CDR3 has 15 amino acids. With 6 bases removed from V and 3 bases from J, the gap between germline ends came to 21 bases.

Comment on this clonotype: Germline and junction disagree at one end, which may indicate a read error. This rearrangement joins TRBV7-9 to TRBJ2-6, with D perhaps TRBD1 (6 bases). The CDR3 has 15 amino acids. CDR1 is SEHNR and CDR2 is FQNEAQ in the germline V gene (reference sequence). CDR3 amino acids: CASSNRESGANILTF. In nucleotides, the CDR3 is TGTGCCAGCAGCAACAGGGAGTCTGGGGCCAACATCCTGACTTTC.